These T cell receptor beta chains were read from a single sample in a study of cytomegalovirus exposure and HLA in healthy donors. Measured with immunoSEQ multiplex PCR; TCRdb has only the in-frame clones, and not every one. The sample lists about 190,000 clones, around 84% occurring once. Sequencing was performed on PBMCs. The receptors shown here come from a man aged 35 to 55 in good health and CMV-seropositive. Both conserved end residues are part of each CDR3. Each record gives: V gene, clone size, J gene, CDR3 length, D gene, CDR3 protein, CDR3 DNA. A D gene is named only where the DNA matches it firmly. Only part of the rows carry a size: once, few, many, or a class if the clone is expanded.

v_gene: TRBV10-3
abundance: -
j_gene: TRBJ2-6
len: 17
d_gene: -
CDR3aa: CAISESVWRPQANVLTF
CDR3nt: TGTGCCATCAGTGAGTCGGTCTGGAGGCCTCAGGCCAACGTCCTGACTTTC

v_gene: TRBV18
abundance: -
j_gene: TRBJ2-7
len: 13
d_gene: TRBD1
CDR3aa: CASSPDRDHEQYF
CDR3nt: TGTGCCAGCTCACCTGACAGGGACCACGAGCAGTACTTC

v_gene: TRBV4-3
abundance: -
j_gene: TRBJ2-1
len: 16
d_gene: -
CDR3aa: CASSQVLGQGYNEQFF
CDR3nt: TGCGCCAGCAGCCAAGTCTTGGGGCAGGGATACAATGAGCAGTTCTTC

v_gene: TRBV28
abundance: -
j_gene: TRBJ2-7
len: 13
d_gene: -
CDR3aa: CASSSPDSYEQYF
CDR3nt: TGTGCCAGCAGTTCCCCGGACAGCTACGAGCAGTACTTC

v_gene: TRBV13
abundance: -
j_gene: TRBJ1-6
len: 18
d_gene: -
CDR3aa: CASSLAGWEGSYNSPLHF
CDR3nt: TGTGCCAGCAGCCTCGCGGGTTGGGAAGGCTCCTATAATTCACCCCTCCACTTT

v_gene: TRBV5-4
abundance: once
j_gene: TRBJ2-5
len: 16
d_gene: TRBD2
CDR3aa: CASSFMGLAEEETQYF
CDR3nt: TGTGCCAGCAGCTTTATGGGACTAGCGGAAGAAGAGACCCAGTACTTC

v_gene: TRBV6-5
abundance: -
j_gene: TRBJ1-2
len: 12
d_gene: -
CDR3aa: CASRAAHYGYTF
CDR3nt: TGTGCCAGCAGGGCGGCCCACTATGGCTACACCTTC

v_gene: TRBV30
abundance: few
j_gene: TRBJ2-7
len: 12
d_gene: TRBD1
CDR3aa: CAWDRGGSEQYF
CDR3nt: TGTGCCTGGGACAGGGGTGGTAGCGAGCAGTACTTC

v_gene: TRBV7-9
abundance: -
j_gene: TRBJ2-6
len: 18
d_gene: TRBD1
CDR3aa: CASSLGTGASSGANVLTF
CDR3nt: TGTGCCAGCAGCTTAGGGACAGGGGCGAGCTCTGGGGCCAACGTCCTGACTTTC

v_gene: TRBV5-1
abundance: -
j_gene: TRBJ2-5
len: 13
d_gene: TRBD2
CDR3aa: CASSFAGEETQYF
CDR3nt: TGCGCCAGCAGCTTCGCGGGGGAAGAGACCCAGTACTTC

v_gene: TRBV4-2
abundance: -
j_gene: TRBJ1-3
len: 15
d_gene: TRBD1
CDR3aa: CASTRQGAAGNTIYF
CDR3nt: TGTGCCAGCACCCGACAGGGGGCGGCTGGAAACACCATATATTTT

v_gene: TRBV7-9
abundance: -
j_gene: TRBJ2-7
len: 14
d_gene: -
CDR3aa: CASSFQGLPYEQYF
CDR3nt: TGTGCCAGCAGCTTTCAGGGGTTACCCTACGAGCAGTACTTC

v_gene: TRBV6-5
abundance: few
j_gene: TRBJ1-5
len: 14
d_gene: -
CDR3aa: CASSDRDSNQPQHF
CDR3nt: TGTGCCAGCAGTGACAGAGATAGCAATCAGCCCCAGCATTTT

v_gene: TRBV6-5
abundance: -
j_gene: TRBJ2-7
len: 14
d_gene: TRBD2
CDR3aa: CASSLPSGNYEQYF
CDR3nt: TGTGCCAGCAGTCTCCCTAGCGGGAACTACGAGCAGTACTTC

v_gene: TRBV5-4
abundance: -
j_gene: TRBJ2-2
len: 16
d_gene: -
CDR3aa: CASSSTTSIVAGELFF
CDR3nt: TGTGCCAGCAGCTCGACGACTAGTATTGTCGCCGGGGAGCTGTTTTTT

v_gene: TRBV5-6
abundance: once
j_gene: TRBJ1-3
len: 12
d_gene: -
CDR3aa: CASSRTGVTTYF
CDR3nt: TGTGCCAGCAGCCGTACAGGAGTCACCACATATTTT

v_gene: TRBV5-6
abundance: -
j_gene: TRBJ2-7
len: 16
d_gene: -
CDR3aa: CASSLAYGGGGYEQYF
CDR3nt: TGTGCCAGCAGCTTGGCCTATGGGGGGGGCGGATACGAGCAGTACTTC